This TCR beta chain was retrieved from a study of blood T cells in healthy people across ages. Primers used in a second PCR of about 6 to 11 cycles were a sample-barcoded 5' primer and a J-beta primer mix. TCRdb reanalysed the 5' RACE reads using MiXCR and keeps one entry per CDR3 protein. The sample holds about 640,000 distinct CDR3 sequences, under 65% seen once. This clonotype was recorded once. Its antigen is not known. Study outcomes and limitations: Getting older went along with TCR beta diversity per million T cells dropping roughly linearly.

The clonotype comes from a man aged 55-75 years in good health. Sequences were obtained from blood.

DNA for the CDR3: TGCGCCACCCGACAGACGGTGGACACTGAAGCTTTCTTT. Residues: CATRQTVDTEAFF. The J gene is TRBJ1-1, the V gene TRBV5-1, with a possible D match to TRBD1 (5 bases). The CDR3 has 13 residues. CDR1 is SGHRS and CDR2 is YFSETQ in the germline V gene. The ends were cut back, 9 bases at V and 3 bases at J, with 15 bases in the middle.